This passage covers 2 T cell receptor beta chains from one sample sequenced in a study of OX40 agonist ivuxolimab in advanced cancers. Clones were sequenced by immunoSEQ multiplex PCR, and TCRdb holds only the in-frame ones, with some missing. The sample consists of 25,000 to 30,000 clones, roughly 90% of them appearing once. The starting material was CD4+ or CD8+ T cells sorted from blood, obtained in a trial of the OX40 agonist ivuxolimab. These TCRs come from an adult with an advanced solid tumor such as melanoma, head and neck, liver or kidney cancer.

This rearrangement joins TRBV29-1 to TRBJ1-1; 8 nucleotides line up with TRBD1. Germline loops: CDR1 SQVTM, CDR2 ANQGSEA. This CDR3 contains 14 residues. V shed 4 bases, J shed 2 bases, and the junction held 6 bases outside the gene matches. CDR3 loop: CSVARTGQNTEAFF. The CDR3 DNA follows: TGCAGCGTTGCAAGGACAGGGCAAAACACTGAAGCTTTCTTT.

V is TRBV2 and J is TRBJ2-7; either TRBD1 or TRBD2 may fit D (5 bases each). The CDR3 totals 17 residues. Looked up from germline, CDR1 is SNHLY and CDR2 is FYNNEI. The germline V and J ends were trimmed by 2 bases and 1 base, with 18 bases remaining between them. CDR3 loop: CASSELGTPYKSYEQYF. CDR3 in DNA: TGTGCCAGCAGTGAATTAGGGACGCCCTATAAATCCTACGAGCAGTACTTC.